A selection of T cell receptor beta chains follows, all from one sample in a study of blood T cell repertoires in COVID-19. Data came from immunoSEQ multiplex PCR; TCRdb stores just in-frame clones and leaves some out. In the table there are about 190,000 clones, 86% of which are singletons. Sequencing was done on a sample of PBMCs or T cells enriched from blood (not recorded which). These TCRs come from a woman in her thirties who had recovered from COVID-19. The CDR3 runs from the conserved cysteine through the conserved F or W. The D gene is left open where the match is weak. Not all rows give a size; the values are once, few, many and, for expanded clones, a class.

j_call	clone_size	v_call	d_call	cdr3_nt	cdr3_aa
TRBJ2-5	-	TRBV29-1	-	TGCAGCGTGGTAGAGATAAGAGAGACCCAGTACTTC	CSVVEIRETQYF
TRBJ1-4	-	TRBV5-1	-	TGCGCCAGCAGCTTGGTGGGGGGGACTAATGAAAAACTGTTTTTT	CASSLVGGTNEKLFF
TRBJ2-7	-	TRBV5-5	-	TGTGCCAGCAGCCCGAGGAGGAGCTCCTACGAGCAGTACTTC	CASSPRRSSYEQYF
TRBJ1-1	-	TRBV6-5	-	TGTGCCAGCAGTTACTCACAGGGTCTTGAAGCTTTCTTT	CASSYSQGLEAFF
TRBJ1-1	-	TRBV4-1	TRBD1	TGCGCCAGCAGTCAATATCCACAGGGGGGGAACACTGAAGCTTTCTTT	CASSQYPQGGNTEAFF
TRBJ2-7	-	TRBV3-1/TRBV3-2	-	TGTGCCAGCAGCCAAGACGGGTTCCACGAGCAGTACTTC	CASSQDGFHEQYF
TRBJ1-4	once	TRBV4-1	-	TGCGCCAGCAGCCAAGTCGACAGACCTAATGAAAAACTGTTTTTT	CASSQVDRPNEKLFF
TRBJ1-6	-	TRBV5-4	TRBD1	TGTGCCAGCAGCCAATTCACAGGGGGCTTATCACCCCTCCACTTT	CASSQFTGGLSPLHF
TRBJ2-1	once	TRBV7-2	TRBD1	TGTGCCAGCAAAAGTAGCAAGACAGGGGATGAGCAGTTCTTC	CASKSSKTGDEQFF
TRBJ2-5	-	TRBV5-3	-	TGTGCCCCCAAGGGGCAGACCACAGAGACCCAGTACTTC	CAPKGQTTETQYF
TRBJ1-3	-	TRBV6-1	TRBD1	TGTGCCAGCAGTGAAGAGGACAGGGACACCATATATTTT	CASSEEDRDTIYF